This T cell receptor beta chain was sequenced in a study of Graves' ophthalmopathy and Graves' hyperthyroidism. CDR3 regions of TCR beta were amplified from RNA transcripts. First-round RT-PCR with HTBI primers preceded a second-round multiplex PCR. TCRdb reprocessed the multiplex PCR reads via MiXCR and lists one record per CDR3 protein. This table has hundreds of thousands of distinct CDR3 sequences, over 13% appearing once. CDR3 size: 18 residues. CDR1 KGHSH and CDR2 LQKENI come from the germline V gene. V lost 1 base, J lost 0 bases, and 17 bases lay in between. The receptor was isolated from a young woman with Graves' ophthalmopathy. Sequenced material: blood. The J gene is TRBJ2-3, the V gene TRBV18; unclear D gene. The DNA of the CDR3 is TGTGCCAGCTCACCACTCAGTTCCAAAACGCCTAGCACAGATACGCAGTATTTT. This codes for CASSPLSSKTPSTDTQYF.